A selection of T cell receptor beta chains follows, all from one sample in a study of T cells in Graves' hyperthyroidism and ophthalmopathy. One entry per CDR3 protein results from TCRdb running MiXCR on the multiplex PCR reads. Of about 260,000 distinct CDR3 sequences in the sample, 20% to 30% were seen once. The sequenced material came from blood. These receptors all come from a middle-aged man with Graves' hyperthyroidism that later progressed to Graves' ophthalmopathy. The CDR3 runs from the conserved cysteine through the conserved F or W. The D gene is left open where the match is weak. The size entry is marked missing in some rows and otherwise reads once, few, many or a size class.

V: TRBV5-1; J: TRBJ2-5; D: .; size: many; DNA: TGCGCCAGCAGCTTGGCAGTGTCGGCTCAAGAGACCCAGTACTTC; CDR3: CASSLAVSAQETQYF
V: TRBV2; J: TRBJ2-7; D: .; size: many; DNA: TGTGCCAGCACCCCGGCAGCCTACTCCTACGAGCAGTACTTC; CDR3: CASTPAAYSYEQYF
V: TRBV5-1; J: TRBJ2-5; D: .; size: many; DNA: TGCGCCAGCAGCTTGTTCGGGACCCAAGAGACCCAGTACTTC; CDR3: CASSLFGTQETQYF
V: TRBV12-3/TRBV12-4; J: TRBJ2-5; D: TRBD2; size: .; DNA: TGTGCCAGCAGACCGGGACTAGGGAAAGAGACCCAGTACTTC; CDR3: CASRPGLGKETQYF
V: TRBV5-1; J: TRBJ2-7; D: .; size: many; DNA: TGCGCCAGCTCCAGGGCCTACGAGCAGTACTTC; CDR3: CASSRAYEQYF
V: TRBV14; J: TRBJ1-2; D: .; size: many; DNA: TGTGCCAGCAGCCCAAATCGTCTCTATGGCTACACCTTC; CDR3: CASSPNRLYGYTF
V: TRBV15; J: TRBJ1-1; D: .; size: .; DNA: TGTGCCACCAGCAGAGATTGGGGGGAGGAGGAGGCTTTCTTT; CDR3: CATSRDWGEEEAFF
V: TRBV6-2/TRBV6-3; J: TRBJ2-7; D: .; size: .; DNA: TGTGCCAGCAGCCCTATGGGGTCCTCCTACGAGCAGTACTTC; CDR3: CASSPMGSSYEQYF
V: TRBV28; J: TRBJ2-5; D: TRBD2; size: few; DNA: TGTGCCAGCAGTGCGCCTCACCGGGGGGAAGAGACCCAGTACTTC; CDR3: CASSAPHRGEETQYF
V: TRBV12-3/TRBV12-4; J: TRBJ1-2; D: TRBD1; size: many; DNA: TGTGCCAGCAGACCCACAGGGGGTGTCTATGGCTACACCTTC; CDR3: CASRPTGGVYGYTF
V: TRBV12-3/TRBV12-4; J: TRBJ2-5; D: .; size: .; DNA: TGTGCCAGCAGCACTTCGGGAGCGGAGCAAGAGACCCAGTACTTC; CDR3: CASSTSGAEQETQYF
V: TRBV11-2; J: TRBJ2-3; D: .; size: .; DNA: TGTGCCAGCAGCTTAGTTTGGGGAGATACGCAGTATTTT; CDR3: CASSLVWGDTQYF
V: TRBV12-3/TRBV12-4; J: TRBJ1-1; D: TRBD1; size: .; DNA: TGTGCCAGCACCTGGGGACAGGGATCAACTGAAGCTTTCTTT; CDR3: CASTWGQGSTEAFF
V: TRBV7-8; J: TRBJ1-1; D: TRBD1; size: few; DNA: TGTGCCAGCAGCTCTACAGGGGGTCGCGCCGGCACTGAAGCTTTCTTT; CDR3: CASSSTGGRAGTEAFF
V: TRBV13; J: TRBJ1-1; D: .; size: many; DNA: TGTGCCAGCAGCCCCCCCCCCCTGACAGGTGAGAACACTGAAGCTTTCTTT; CDR3: CASSPPPLTGENTEAFF
V: TRBV5-1; J: TRBJ1-1; D: .; size: many; DNA: TGCGCCAGCAGCTTGGTTAGGGAGGCCACTGAAGCTTTCTTT; CDR3: CASSLVREATEAFF
V: TRBV5-8; J: TRBJ2-7; D: TRBD1; size: many; DNA: TGTGCCAGCACCTCCGGGACAGTCACCTACGAGCAGTACTTC; CDR3: CASTSGTVTYEQYF
V: TRBV7-2; J: TRBJ2-2; D: TRBD1; size: many; DNA: TGTGCCAGCAGCCACGGGACAGGGCGGACCGGGGAGCTGTTTTTT; CDR3: CASSHGTGRTGELFF
V: TRBV12-3/TRBV12-4; J: TRBJ2-7; D: .; size: many; DNA: TGTGCCAGCAGTTTAAGGCCTGCGGGGGAGCAGTACTTC; CDR3: CASSLRPAGEQYF
V: TRBV29-1; J: TRBJ1-1; D: TRBD1; size: .; DNA: TGCAGCGTTGAGGGACAGAGGAACACTGAAGCTTTCTTT; CDR3: CSVEGQRNTEAFF
V: TRBV24-1; J: TRBJ2-7; D: TRBD1; size: .; DNA: TGTGCCACCAGTGACAGACAGGGCGAAGGCTACGAGCAGTACTTC; CDR3: CATSDRQGEGYEQYF
V: TRBV25-1; J: TRBJ2-2; D: .; size: many; DNA: TGTGCCAGCAGTGAATTAGGGACTAACACCGGGGAGCTGTTTTTT; CDR3: CASSELGTNTGELFF
V: TRBV12-3/TRBV12-4; J: TRBJ2-7; D: .; size: once; DNA: TGTGCCAGCAGCTCTGGGGTCGAAGGCGAGCAGTACTTC; CDR3: CASSSGVEGEQYF
V: TRBV19; J: TRBJ1-5; D: .; size: .; DNA: TGTGCCAGTAGTGTCCTAGATGAGCCCCAGCATTTT; CDR3: CASSVLDEPQHF
V: TRBV7-2; J: TRBJ1-2; D: .; size: many; DNA: TGTGCCAGCAGCTTACCCAGGGCTGGGGGCTACACCTTC; CDR3: CASSLPRAGGYTF
V: TRBV28; J: TRBJ1-2; D: .; size: few; DNA: TGTGCCAGCAGTTCCTCCTCGGACAGCTCTTTCGACTACACCTTC; CDR3: CASSSSSDSSFDYTF
V: TRBV12-3/TRBV12-4; J: TRBJ1-1; D: .; size: .; DNA: TGTGCCAGCCGGGAAAGGGAGACGACCGTGGCTTTCTTT; CDR3: CASRERETTVAFF
V: TRBV11-2; J: TRBJ2-2; D: TRBD2; size: many; DNA: TGTGCCAGCAGCTCACAGCGGGAGAGTACCGGGGAGCTGTTTTTT; CDR3: CASSSQRESTGELFF
V: TRBV11-2; J: TRBJ2-3; D: TRBD2; size: many; DNA: TGTGCCAGCAGCTTACTCCTAGGACTAGCGGTTGTAGATACGCAGTATTTT; CDR3: CASSLLLGLAVVDTQYF
V: TRBV20-1; J: TRBJ1-5; D: .; size: many; DNA: TGCAGTGCTAGGCCTCCCCAGCCCCAGCATTTT; CDR3: CSARPPQPQHF
V: TRBV5-1; J: TRBJ2-7; D: .; size: .; DNA: TGCGCCAGCAGCCTTGATTCACAGGCCCGATACGAGCAGTACTTC; CDR3: CASSLDSQARYEQYF
V: TRBV4-1; J: TRBJ1-5; D: TRBD1; size: many; DNA: TGCGCCAGCAGTAGGACAGGCGTCAATCAGCCCCAGCATTTT; CDR3: CASSRTGVNQPQHF
V: TRBV6-2/TRBV6-3; J: TRBJ1-1; D: .; size: .; DNA: TGTGCCAGCACCGTCCCCCAGGGGACGCTAGGAACTGAAGCTTTCTTT; CDR3: CASTVPQGTLGTEAFF
V: TRBV19; J: TRBJ1-1; D: .; size: .; DNA: TGTGCCAGTAGTATGGGGAGACAGAGTACCACTGAAGCTTTCTTT; CDR3: CASSMGRQSTTEAFF
V: TRBV9; J: TRBJ2-7; D: .; size: many; DNA: TGTGCCAGCAGCGTAGGGGCAGGTGGGGGCTACGAGCAGTACTTC; CDR3: CASSVGAGGGYEQYF
V: TRBV11-2; J: TRBJ2-2; D: TRBD1; size: many; DNA: TGTGCCAGCAGCTTAGATCTGGTGACAGGGGGCTCCCACGGGGAGCTGTTTTTT; CDR3: CASSLDLVTGGSHGELFF
V: TRBV20-1; J: TRBJ2-5; D: TRBD1; size: many; DNA: TGCAGTGCTAGAGCCACAGGGGGCGACGGACAAGAGACCCAGTACTTC; CDR3: CSARATGGDGQETQYF
V: TRBV12-3/TRBV12-4; J: TRBJ1-5; D: .; size: many; DNA: TGTGCCAGCAGTTTAGAACTTTATAGCAATCAGCCCCAGCATTTT; CDR3: CASSLELYSNQPQHF
V: TRBV7-6; J: TRBJ2-5; D: TRBD2; size: many; DNA: TGTGCCAGCAGCCGACTAGCGGGAGGACAGCTGGGGGAGACCCAGTACTTC; CDR3: CASSRLAGGQLGETQYF
V: TRBV12-3/TRBV12-4; J: TRBJ1-2; D: .; size: many; DNA: TGTGCCAGCAGTCCCCCGGGGGGACGGCACTATGGCTACACCTTC; CDR3: CASSPPGGRHYGYTF